This TCR beta chain is from a study of blood T cell repertoires in COVID-19. For the study at large: Specimens from acute and convalescent COVID-19 originated in the United States, Italy and Spain. The cDNA or gDNA used as material had been derived from T cells, B-cell-depleted T cells, or PBMCs.

Per the original methods: Amplification of reference gene primers was used by the study to estimate nucleated cell counts. Only in-frame clones appear in the TCRdb table, and some are missing; sequencing was by immunoSEQ multiplex PCR. That table is the source of V, J and clone size, and D and trimming were worked out from the DNA. The sample lists just over 150,000 clones, 90% to 95% occurring once. The ends lost 10 bases at V and 7 bases at J; junction bases unmatched: 11. The germline V gene encodes CDR1 ENHRY and CDR2 SYGVKD. CDR3 length equals 14 residues. The chain has TRBV10-3 and TRBJ2-1; TRBD2 aligns across 9 bases. This TCR was sampled from a woman aged 45-65 years with acute or convalescent COVID-19. The sample taken for sequencing was peripheral blood. CDR3 DNA: TGTGCCACCGGTGGCGGGAGGGCCACGAATGAGCAGTTCTTC. It translates to CATGGGRATNEQFF.